This TCR beta chain was recorded in a study of cytomegalovirus exposure and HLA in healthy donors. Study-wide context: Findings of an earlier analysis included about 100 million unique TCR beta sequences from 190 million or so T cells. Unique TCRs numbering some 80 million, obtained from HLA-typed donors, made up an early data release.

The CDR3 covers 12 residues. Trimming pared 6 bases from V and 4 bases from J, leaving 9 bases between. Per germline, CDR1 MNHNY and CDR2 SVGAGI (reference sequence). Study observations and caveats: Only CMV serostatus was available as immune exposure information. In vitro experiments confirmed that three CMV-associated chains were specific for CMV antigens.

In the PCR, 60 Vbeta and 13 Jbeta primers were used. Data came from immunoSEQ multiplex PCR; TCRdb stores just in-frame clones and leaves some out. The sample lists some 130,000 clones; around 80% were seen once. This clone has only a few counts. Antigen unknown. The receptor comes from a young man in good health. Sequenced input: PBMCs. J is TRBJ1-1 and V is TRBV6-6; the D is unclear. The CDR3 bases are TGTGCCAGCAGCAGACCGGGCACTGAAGCTTTCTTT. Translation gives CASSRPGTEAFF.